The present T cell receptor (beta chain) was sequenced within a study of identical twins. V dropped 5 bases and J dropped 3; count of bases not matched to a gene: 8. Germline V gene data show CDR1 as DFQATT and CDR2 as SNEGSKA (reference sequence). This CDR3 contains 14 residues. Worth noting for this clonotype: As yet, its antigen is unknown.

General study points: Insertions were reduced in abundant cord blood beta clonotypes but not in memory repertoires. Weaker excess sharing between twins was seen in beta out-of-frame sequences. Modelling underestimated the level of out-of-frame TCR alpha sharing observed in monozygotic twins.

TCRdb reprocessed the 5' RACE reads with MiXCR, giving one entry per CDR3 protein. The sample carries under 900,000 distinct CDR3 sequences, about 12% recorded once. These data also featured in a second study, about yellow fever vaccine responses in identical twins.

The sequencing sample was made of PBMCs. The receptor was isolated from a woman younger than 35 in good health. The chain employs TRBV20-1 and TRBJ1-1, with TRBD1 identical over 8 bases. In DNA, the CDR3 is TGCAGTGCTCCTCGGACAGGGAAGGACACTGAAGCTTTCTTT. Translated: CSAPRTGKDTEAFF.